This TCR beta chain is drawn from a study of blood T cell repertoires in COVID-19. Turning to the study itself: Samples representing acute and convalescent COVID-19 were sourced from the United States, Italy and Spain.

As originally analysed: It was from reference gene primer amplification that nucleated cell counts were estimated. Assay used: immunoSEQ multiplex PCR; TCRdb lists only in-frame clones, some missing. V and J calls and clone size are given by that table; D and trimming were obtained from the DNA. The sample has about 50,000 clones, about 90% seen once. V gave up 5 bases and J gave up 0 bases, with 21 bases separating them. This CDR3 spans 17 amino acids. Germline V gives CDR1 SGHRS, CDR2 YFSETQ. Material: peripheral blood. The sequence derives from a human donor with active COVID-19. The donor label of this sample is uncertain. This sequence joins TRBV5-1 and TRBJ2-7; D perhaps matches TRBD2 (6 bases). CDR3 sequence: CASRIKGAGRSSYEQYF. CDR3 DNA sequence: TGCGCCAGCAGGATAAAAGGAGCGGGTAGAAGCTCCTACGAGCAGTACTTC.